These T cell receptor beta chains were read from a single sample in a study of T cell clusters in autoimmune cytopenias. TCRdb re-called the multiplex PCR reads and gives one entry per CDR3 protein, without DNA. The sample data list fewer than 10,000 distinct CDR3 sequences. Sequencing was done on a sample of peripheral blood. These receptors all come from a human donor with an autoimmune cytopenia or autoimmune hepatitis (not recorded which). Each CDR3 is given with its conserved first and last residue. Part of the rows lack a size; the others show once, few, many or a class for expanded clones.

j_call,v_call,cdr3_length,clone_size,cdr3_aa
TRBJ1-6,TRBV19,19,.,CASNTGTGSASSYNSPLHF
TRBJ1-2,TRBV6-2/TRBV6-3,14,medium-sized,CASRHGGENYGYTF
TRBJ2-1,TRBV27,18,.,CASSTSSEGQISYNEQFF
TRBJ2-3,TRBV6-2/TRBV6-3,17,.,CASSLSPGLGGREAQYF
TRBJ2-2,TRBV5-8,13,.,CASSVTVTGELFF
TRBJ2-7,TRBV6-1,14,.,CASSSGTGGYEQYF
TRBJ2-1,TRBV19,15,.,CASKENGRGQGEQFF
TRBJ1-3,TRBV10-3,15,.,CAISESKKSGNTIYF
TRBJ1-3,TRBV20-1,18,.,CSARPPPGQTVRGNTIYF
TRBJ1-5,TRBV6-2/TRBV6-3,12,medium-sized,CASSYSRQPQHF